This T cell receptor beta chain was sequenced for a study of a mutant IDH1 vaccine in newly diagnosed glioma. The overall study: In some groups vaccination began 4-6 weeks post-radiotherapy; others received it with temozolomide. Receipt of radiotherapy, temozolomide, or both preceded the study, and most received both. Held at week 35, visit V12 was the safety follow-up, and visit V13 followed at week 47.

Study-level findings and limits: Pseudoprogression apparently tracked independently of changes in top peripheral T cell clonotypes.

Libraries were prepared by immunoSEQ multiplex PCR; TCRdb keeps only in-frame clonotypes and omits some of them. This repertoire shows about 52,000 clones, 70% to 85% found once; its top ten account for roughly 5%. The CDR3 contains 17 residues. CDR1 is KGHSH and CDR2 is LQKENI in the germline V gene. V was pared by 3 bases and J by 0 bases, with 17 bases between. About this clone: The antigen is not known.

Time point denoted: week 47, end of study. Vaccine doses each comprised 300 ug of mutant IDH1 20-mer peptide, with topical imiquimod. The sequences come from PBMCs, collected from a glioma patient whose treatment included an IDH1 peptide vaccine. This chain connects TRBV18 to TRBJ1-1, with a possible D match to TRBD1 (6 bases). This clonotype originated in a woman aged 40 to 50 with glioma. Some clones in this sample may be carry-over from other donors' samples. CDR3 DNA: TGTGCCAGCTCACCCCTCGGGGGAGGACAGCTGAACACTGAAGCTTTCTTT. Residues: CASSPLGGGQLNTEAFF.